What follows is one T cell receptor beta chain and its context. This clone was seen only a few times. Its binding antigen is unknown. Within one base of it there is no much larger clone, and no base qualities were kept. V trim: 6 bases; J trim: 10 bases; unmatched bases: 10. The germline V gene yields MNHEY for CDR1 and SVGEGT for CDR2. The CDR3 covers 15 residues, taking in both the cysteine and the phenylalanine. Only CDR3 DNA remains: 45 bases, in frame from the first base. Library preparation used the immunoSEQ multiplex PCR assay. The source is immuneACCESS, and TCRdb retained only in-frame sequences with V and J called. Part of the clones is not carried over; for the studies checked, unresolved V genes explain less than half of this, and the remainder is unexplained. The sample contains approximately 170,000 clones, 85% to 90% of them found a single time. Around 1.4% of the sample lies in the top ten.

The sample comes from a study of control samples from healthy donors and cancer patients (dated by TCRdb to between 2020 and 2021). This receptor was taken from a woman between 45 and 60 years old in good health. The sequenced sample consisted of blood. The chain was built from TRBV6-2 or TRBV6-3 and TRBJ1-6, with 9 central nucleotides matching TRBD1. Read as DNA, the sequence is TGTGCCAGCAGCCGCGAGACAGGGGGAGAATCACCCCTCCACTTT. It translates to CASSRETGGESPLHF.